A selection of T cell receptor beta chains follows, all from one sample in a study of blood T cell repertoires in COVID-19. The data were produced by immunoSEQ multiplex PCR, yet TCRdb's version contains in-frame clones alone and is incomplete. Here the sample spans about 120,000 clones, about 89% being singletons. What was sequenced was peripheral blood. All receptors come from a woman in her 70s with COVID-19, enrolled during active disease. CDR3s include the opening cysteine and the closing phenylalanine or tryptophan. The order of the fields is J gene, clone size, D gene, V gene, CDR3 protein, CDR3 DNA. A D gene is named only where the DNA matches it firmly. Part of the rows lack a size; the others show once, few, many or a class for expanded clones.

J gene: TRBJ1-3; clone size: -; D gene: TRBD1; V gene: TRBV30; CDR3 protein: CAWSPGTAKRNTIYF; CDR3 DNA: TGTGCCTGGAGTCCAGGGACAGCGAAGAGAAACACCATATATTTT
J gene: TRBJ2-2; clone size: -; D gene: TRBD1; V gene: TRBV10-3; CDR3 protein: CAISETGIGRGLTWNTGELFF; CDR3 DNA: TGTGCCATCAGTGAGACGGGAATAGGCAGGGGGCTAACATGGAACACCGGGGAGCTGTTTTTT
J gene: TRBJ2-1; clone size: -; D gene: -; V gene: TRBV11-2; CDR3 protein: CASSLDWSGEQFF; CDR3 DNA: TGTGCCAGCAGCTTAGATTGGTCGGGTGAGCAGTTCTTC
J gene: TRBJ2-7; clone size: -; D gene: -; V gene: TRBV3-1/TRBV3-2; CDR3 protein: CASSQSPGRDSYF; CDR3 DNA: TGTGCCAGCAGCCAATCCCCTGGACGGGACTCGTACTTC
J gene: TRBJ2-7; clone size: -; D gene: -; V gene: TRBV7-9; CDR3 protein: CASSRSGYEQYF; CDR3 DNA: TGTGCCAGCAGCAGATCAGGCTACGAGCAGTACTTC
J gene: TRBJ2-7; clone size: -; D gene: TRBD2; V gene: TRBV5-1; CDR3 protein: CASSLYTSGGNYEQYF; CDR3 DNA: TGCGCCAGCAGCCTGTATACTAGCGGGGGAAACTACGAGCAGTACTTC
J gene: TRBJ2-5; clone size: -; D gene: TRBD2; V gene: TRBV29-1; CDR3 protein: CSVESGGKTQYF; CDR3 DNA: TGCAGCGTTGAATCGGGGGGGAAGACCCAGTACTTC
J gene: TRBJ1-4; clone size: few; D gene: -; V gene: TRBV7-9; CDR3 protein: CASSLGDRGRREKLFF; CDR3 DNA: TGTGCCAGCAGCTTAGGGGATCGGGGAAGACGTGAAAAACTGTTTTTT
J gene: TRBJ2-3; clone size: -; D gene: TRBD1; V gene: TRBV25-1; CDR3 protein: CASSDQGAMSYTQYF; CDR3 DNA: TGTGCCAGCAGTGATCAGGGGGCAATGAGTTATACGCAGTATTTT
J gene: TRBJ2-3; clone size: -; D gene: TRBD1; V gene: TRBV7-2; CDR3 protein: CASSLARTGADTQYF; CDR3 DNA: TGTGCCAGCAGCTTAGCGCGAACAGGGGCGGATACGCAGTATTTT
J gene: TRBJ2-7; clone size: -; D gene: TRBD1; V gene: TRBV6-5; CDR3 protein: CASTLRDRGYEQYF; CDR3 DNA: TGTGCCAGCACCTTGAGGGACAGGGGGTACGAGCAGTACTTC
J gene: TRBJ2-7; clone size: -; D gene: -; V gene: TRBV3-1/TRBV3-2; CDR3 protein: CASSYNRETYEQYF; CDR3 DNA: TGTGCCAGCAGCTATAACAGGGAAACCTACGAGCAGTACTTC
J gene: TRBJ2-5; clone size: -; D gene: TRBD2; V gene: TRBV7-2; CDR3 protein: CASSTTSGGARETQYF; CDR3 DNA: TGTGCCAGCAGCACGACTAGCGGGGGGGCGAGGGAGACCCAGTACTTC
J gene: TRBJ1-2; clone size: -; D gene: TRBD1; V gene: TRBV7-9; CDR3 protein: CASSLVAGTGDNYGYTF; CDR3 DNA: TGTGCCAGCAGCTTAGTGGCTGGGACAGGGGATAACTATGGCTACACCTTC
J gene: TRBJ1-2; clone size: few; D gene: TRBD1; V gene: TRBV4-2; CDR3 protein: CASSQGNRGPVGYTF; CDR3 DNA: TGTGCCAGCAGCCAAGGCAACAGGGGGCCAGTTGGCTACACCTTC
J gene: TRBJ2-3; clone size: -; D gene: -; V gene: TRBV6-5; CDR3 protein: CAGAVAYSTDTQYF; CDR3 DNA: TGTGCCGGGGCAGTGGCTTATAGCACAGATACGCAGTATTTT
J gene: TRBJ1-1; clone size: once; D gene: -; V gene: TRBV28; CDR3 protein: CASSGPTEAFF; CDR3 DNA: TGTGCCAGCAGTGGGCCAACTGAAGCTTTCTTT
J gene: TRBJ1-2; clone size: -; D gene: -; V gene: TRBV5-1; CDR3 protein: CASGLETGAAGLSGYTF; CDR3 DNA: TGCGCCAGCGGCCTTGAGACAGGCGCAGCCGGTCTCTCTGGCTACACCTTC
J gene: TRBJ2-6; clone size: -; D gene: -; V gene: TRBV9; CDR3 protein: CASSARRVGANVLTF; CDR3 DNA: TGTGCCAGCAGCGCCCGGAGGGTTGGGGCCAACGTCCTGACTTTC
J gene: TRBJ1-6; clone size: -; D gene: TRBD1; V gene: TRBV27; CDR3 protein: CASSLTTGVGSPLHF; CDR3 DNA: TGTGCCAGCAGTTTAACGACAGGGGTGGGTTCACCCCTCCACTTT
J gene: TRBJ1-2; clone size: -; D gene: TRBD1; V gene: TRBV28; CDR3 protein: CASSSRPGTGGYGYTF; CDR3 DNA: TGTGCCAGCAGTTCAAGACCCGGGACAGGGGGCTATGGCTACACCTTC
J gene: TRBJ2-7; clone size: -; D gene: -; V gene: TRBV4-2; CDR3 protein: CASSQEHGSYEQYF; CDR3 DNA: TGTGCCAGCAGCCAAGAGCACGGCTCCTACGAGCAGTACTTC
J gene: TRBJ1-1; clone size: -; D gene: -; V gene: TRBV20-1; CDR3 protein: CSASPPQGKNTEAFF; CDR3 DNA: TGCAGTGCTAGTCCCCCCCAGGGGAAAAACACTGAAGCTTTCTTT
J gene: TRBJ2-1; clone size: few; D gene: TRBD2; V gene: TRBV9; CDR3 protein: CASSVGLAGGPFEFF; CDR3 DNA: TGTGCCAGCAGCGTAGGACTAGCGGGGGGGCCCTTTGAGTTCTTC
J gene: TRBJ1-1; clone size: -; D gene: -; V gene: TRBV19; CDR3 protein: CASTDGQRNTEAFF; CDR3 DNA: TGTGCCAGTACCGACGGACAAAGGAACACTGAAGCTTTCTTT
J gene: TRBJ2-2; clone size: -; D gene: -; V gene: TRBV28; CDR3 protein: CASRPNEGRTGELFF; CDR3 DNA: TGTGCCAGCAGGCCTAATGAAGGGAGAACCGGGGAGCTGTTTTTT
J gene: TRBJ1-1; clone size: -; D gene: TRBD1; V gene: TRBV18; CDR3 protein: CASSPGTGNTEAFF; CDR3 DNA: TGTGCCAGCTCACCCGGGACAGGGAACACTGAAGCTTTCTTT
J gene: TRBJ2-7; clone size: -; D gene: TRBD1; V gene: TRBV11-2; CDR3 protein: CASSPTGTVGPYEQYF; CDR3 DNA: TGTGCCAGCAGCCCCACCGGGACAGTGGGCCCCTACGAGCAGTACTTC
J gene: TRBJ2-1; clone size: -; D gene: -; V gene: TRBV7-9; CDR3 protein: CASSPTGIRDEQFF; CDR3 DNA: TGTGCCAGCAGCCCTACAGGGATACGCGATGAGCAGTTCTTC
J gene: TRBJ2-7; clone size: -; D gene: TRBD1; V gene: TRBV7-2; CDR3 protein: CASSKGGTGSYEQYF; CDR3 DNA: TGTGCCAGCAGCAAGGGGGGGACAGGGTCCTACGAGCAGTACTTC
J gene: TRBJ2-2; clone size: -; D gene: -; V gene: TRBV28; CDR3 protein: CASRKHYQGFNNGELFF; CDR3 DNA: TGTGCCAGCAGGAAGCACTATCAGGGGTTCAATAACGGGGAGCTGTTTTTT
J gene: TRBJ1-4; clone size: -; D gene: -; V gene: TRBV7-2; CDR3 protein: CASSLVTGNEKLFF; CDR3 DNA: TGTGCCAGCAGCTTAGTTACGGGGAATGAAAAACTGTTTTTT